The entry below describes one T cell receptor beta chain. Its antigen is currently not known. No much larger clonotype is one base removed from it; base qualities were not supplied. TCR beta CDR3 regions were amplified from RNA transcripts for repertoire sequencing. The first round was an RT-PCR using HTBI primers with the Qiagen OneStep RT-PCR kit, and this first round was followed by a second-round multiplex PCR, then size selection and purification. Sequencing of the libraries was carried out on an Illumina HiSeq2000 in paired-end mode with 100 bp reads. The authors processed their data as follows. Reads were processed with SOAPnuke, discarding reads with adapters, uncalled bases, mean Phred below 15, or no exact constant-primer or identifier match. COPE v1.2.5 was used to merge high-quality paired reads. Clonotypes were defined as unique nucleotide sequences and were aligned to IMGT TRB V, D and J references using MiTCR v1.1. The analysis was limited to V-J combinations with a frequency above 0.0001, which together covered around 99% of the repertoires. A TCR clonal expansion and chaos score per V-J combination was defined as the ratio of F50 clonal expansion to chaos observed in the TCRdist matrix. Features were reduced by Welch's t-statistics and random forest to approximately 12 V-J combinations, which fed a naive Bayes classifier. The similarity between thyroid and blood repertoires was quantified using the Morisita-Horn index. In TCRdb, the public reads were trimmed at Q25 with fastp and aligned with MiXCR, with productive beta chains retained. Rows with a matching CDR3 protein are joined into one entry that keeps the most common DNA and genes. In this record, the V and J calls reflect TCRdb's handling and not the investigators' own analysis. The sample table holds under 250,000 distinct CDR3 sequences, of which 25% to 35% were seen once. About 9.3% of the sample rests with the top ten.

This sample is drawn from a study of Graves' ophthalmopathy and Graves' hyperthyroidism (dated by TCRdb to about 2018). Turning to the overall study: Peripheral blood was collected at initial diagnosis, before any treatment. In total, 135 blood samples were TCR-sequenced: roughly 45 ophthalmopathy, about 75 hyperthyroidism and roughly 17 hyperthyroidism-to-ophthalmopathy patients. A discovery set of 95 to 100 patients (about 45 ophthalmopathy, 55 to 65 stable hyperthyroidism) was enrolled to explore V-J signatures distinguishing ophthalmopathy from hyperthyroidism. To tell Graves' ophthalmopathy apart from Graves' hyperthyroidism, and to predict which patients would progress to ophthalmopathy, the study relied on TCR beta repertoire signatures. The roughly 94 discovery patients were randomly split 7:3 into training and test sets. In five to seven hyperthyroidism patients, the T-cell repertoire of thyroid tissue was compared with the T-cell repertoire of blood. The independent validation cohort included 18 hyperthyroidism patients plus 17 patients who later progressed from hyperthyroidism to ophthalmopathy. Following sample collection, hyperthyroidism patients were given methimazole at a starting dose of 30 mg daily, and ophthalmopathy patients were given high-dose intravenous methylprednisolone. Study-level results and caveats: Among expanded thyroid clonotypes with frequency above 0.001, most also showed up in blood, which suggests that blood repertoires may reflect the thyroid immune response. In validation, the model predicted ophthalmopathy progression with more than 55% sensitivity and roughly 72% specificity; 12 predicted patients were CT-confirmed with GO in a median of roughly 6.8 months. The 13-signature model separated ophthalmopathy from stable hyperthyroidism with approximately 90% sensitivity and about 81% specificity in cross-validation, and 80%/75% in the test set. Sample size was not predetermined statistically, and investigators were not blinded to group allocation.

Ophthalmopathy patients were characterized by moderately to severely active disease, a Clinical Activity Score of at least 3, a NOSPECS grade of at least 4, and a disease duration under 3 months. Patients were excluded if they had other autoimmune diseases, uncontrolled infections, pregnancy or lactation. Clinical symptoms, serum thyroxine, TRAb, thyroid ultrasound and orbital computed tomography formed the basis of the diagnosis. Using Ficoll-Paque density gradient centrifugation, PBMCs were isolated from less than 13 ml of fresh peripheral blood. Total RNA was extracted using Trizol reagent, and RNA quality was checked on an Agilent 2100 Bioanalyzer. Sequenced sample: peripheral blood. The sequence was collected from a man aged 50-59 years with Graves' ophthalmopathy. Donor details come from another sample of the same person, matched by shared clones.

The CDR3 in this case is CASSYTPGRGRGGNTIYF. The DNA sequence reads TGTGCCAGCAGTTACACCCCGGGGAGGGGAAGGGGGGGAAACACCATATATTTT. This receptor chain uses TRBV6-2 or TRBV6-3 and TRBJ1-3; TRBD1 is possibly the D segment (6 matching bases). CDR1 and CDR2, per the germline V gene, are MNHEY and SVGEGT. The CDR3, from cysteine to phenylalanine, totals 18 residues. Only the CDR3 portion is preserved as DNA: 54 bases, with reading frame beginning at the first base. A distance of 21 bases separates the germline ends of V and J, which lose 2 bases and 4 bases respectively.